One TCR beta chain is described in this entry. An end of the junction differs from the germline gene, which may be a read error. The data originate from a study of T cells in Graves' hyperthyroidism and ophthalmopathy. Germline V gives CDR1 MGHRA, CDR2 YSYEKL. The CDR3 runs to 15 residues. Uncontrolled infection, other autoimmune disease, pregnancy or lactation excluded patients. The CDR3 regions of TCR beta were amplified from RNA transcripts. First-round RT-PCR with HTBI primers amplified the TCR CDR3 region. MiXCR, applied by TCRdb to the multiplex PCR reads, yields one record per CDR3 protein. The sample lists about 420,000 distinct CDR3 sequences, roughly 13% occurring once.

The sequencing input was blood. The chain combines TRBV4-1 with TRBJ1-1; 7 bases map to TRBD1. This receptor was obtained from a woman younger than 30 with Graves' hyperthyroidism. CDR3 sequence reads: CASTQQGKMNTEAFF. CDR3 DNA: TGCGCCAGCACCCAACAGGGGAAGATGAACACTGAAGCTTTCTTT.